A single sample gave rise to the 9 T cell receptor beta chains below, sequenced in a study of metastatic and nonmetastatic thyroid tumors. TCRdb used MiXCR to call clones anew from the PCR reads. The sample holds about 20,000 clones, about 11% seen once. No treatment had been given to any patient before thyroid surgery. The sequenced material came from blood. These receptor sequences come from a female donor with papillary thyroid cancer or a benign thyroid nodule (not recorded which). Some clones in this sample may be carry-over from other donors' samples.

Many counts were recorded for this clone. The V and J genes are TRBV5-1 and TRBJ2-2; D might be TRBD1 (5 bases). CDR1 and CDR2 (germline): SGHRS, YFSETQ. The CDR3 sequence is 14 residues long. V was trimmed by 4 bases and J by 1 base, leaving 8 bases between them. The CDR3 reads CASSVQGNTGELFF. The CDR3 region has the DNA TGCGCCAGCAGCGTGCAGGGGAACACCGGGGAGCTGTTTTTT.

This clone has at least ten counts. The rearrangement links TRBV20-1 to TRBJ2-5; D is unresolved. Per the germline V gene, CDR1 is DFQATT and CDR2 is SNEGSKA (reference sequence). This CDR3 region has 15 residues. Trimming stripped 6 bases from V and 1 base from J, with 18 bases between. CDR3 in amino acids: CSATRSSSAQETQYF. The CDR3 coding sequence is TGCAGTGCCACTCGATCCTCCAGCGCCCAAGAGACCCAGTACTTC.

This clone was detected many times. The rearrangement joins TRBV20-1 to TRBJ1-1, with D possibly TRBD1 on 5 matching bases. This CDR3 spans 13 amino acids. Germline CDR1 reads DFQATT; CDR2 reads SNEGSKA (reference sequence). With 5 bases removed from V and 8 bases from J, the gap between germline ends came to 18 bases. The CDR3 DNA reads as TGCAGTGCTGGCCACCCAGGGAGGGAGGAAGCTTTCTTT. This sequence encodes CSAGHPGREEAFF.

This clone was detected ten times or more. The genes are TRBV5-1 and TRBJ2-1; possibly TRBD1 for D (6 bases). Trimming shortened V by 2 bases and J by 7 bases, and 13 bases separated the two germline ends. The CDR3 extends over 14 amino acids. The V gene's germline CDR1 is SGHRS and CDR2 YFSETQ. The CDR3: CASSFDRFENEQFF. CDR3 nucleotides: TGCGCCAGCAGCTTTGACAGGTTCGAGAATGAGCAGTTCTTC.

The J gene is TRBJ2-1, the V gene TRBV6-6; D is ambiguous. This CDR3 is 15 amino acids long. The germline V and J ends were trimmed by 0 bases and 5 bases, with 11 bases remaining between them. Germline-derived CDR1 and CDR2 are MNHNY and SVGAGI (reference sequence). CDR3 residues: CASSYSRTWDNEQFF. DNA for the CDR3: TGTGCCAGCAGTTACTCACGAACATGGGACAATGAGCAGTTCTTC.

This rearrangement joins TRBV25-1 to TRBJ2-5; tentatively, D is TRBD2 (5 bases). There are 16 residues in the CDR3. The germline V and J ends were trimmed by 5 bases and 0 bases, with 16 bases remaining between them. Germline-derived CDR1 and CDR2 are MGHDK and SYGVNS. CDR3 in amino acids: CASSPLSQRDQETQYF. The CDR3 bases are TGTGCCAGCAGTCCGCTATCCCAGAGGGACCAAGAGACCCAGTACTTC.

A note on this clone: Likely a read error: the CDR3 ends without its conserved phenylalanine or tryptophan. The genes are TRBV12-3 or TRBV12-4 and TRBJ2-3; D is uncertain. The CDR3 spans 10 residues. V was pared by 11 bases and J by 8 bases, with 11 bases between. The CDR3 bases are TGTGCCTCGGCCGGTGGTACGCAGTATTGT. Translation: CASAGGTQYC.

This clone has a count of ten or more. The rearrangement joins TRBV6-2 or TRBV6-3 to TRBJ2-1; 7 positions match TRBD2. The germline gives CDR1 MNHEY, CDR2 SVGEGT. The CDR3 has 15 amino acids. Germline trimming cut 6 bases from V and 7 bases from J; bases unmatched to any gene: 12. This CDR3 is CASSRGSLVGNEQFF. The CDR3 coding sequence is TGTGCCAGCAGCCGCGGGAGTTTAGTGGGGAATGAGCAGTTCTTC.

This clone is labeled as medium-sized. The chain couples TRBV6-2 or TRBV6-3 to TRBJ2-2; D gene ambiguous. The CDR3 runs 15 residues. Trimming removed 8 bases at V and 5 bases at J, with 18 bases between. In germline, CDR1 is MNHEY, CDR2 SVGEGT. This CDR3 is CASGHSTPGTGELFF. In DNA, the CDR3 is TGTGCCAGCGGTCACTCGACCCCGGGTACCGGGGAGCTGTTTTTT.